This T cell receptor (beta chain) was captured in a study of control samples from healthy donors and cancer patients. The repertoire was sequenced with immunoSEQ multiplex PCR; TCRdb's copy has only in-frame clones and lacks some. The repertoire has 100,000 to 150,000 clones, roughly 92% of them found once; the top ten carry approximately 0.57%. V was pared by 1 base and J by 7 bases, with 4 bases between. Germline lookup yields CDR1 SNHLY and CDR2 FYNNEI. This CDR3 spans 12 amino acids. The sequenced sample was PBMCs. This receptor was obtained from an elderly man with head and neck cancer. This chain uses TRBV2 with TRBJ1-4; D uncertain. CDR3 sequence reads: CASSEGREKLFF. In nucleotides, the CDR3 is TGTGCCAGCAGTGAAGGCCGTGAAAAACTGTTTTTT.